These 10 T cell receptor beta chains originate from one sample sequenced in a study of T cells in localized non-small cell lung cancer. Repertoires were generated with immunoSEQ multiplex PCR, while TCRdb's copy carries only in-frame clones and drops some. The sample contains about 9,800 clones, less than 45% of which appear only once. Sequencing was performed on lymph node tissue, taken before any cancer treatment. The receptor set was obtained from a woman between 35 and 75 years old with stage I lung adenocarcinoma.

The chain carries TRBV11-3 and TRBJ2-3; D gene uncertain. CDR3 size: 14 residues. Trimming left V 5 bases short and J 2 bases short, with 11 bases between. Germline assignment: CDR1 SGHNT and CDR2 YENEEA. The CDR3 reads CASSRSPFTDTQYF. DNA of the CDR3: TGTGCCAGCAGCCGGTCACCCTTCACAGATACGCAGTATTTT.

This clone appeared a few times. The CDR3 sequence: CASTTPGAIEQYF. The CDR3 nucleotides are TGTGCCAGCACCACCCCAGGGGCGATAGAGCAGTACTTC. The chain uses TRBV19 and TRBJ2-7, with D tentatively TRBD1 (6 bases). Germline values: CDR1 LNHDA, CDR2 SQIVND (reference sequence). V was pared by 9 bases and J by 7 bases, with 19 bases between. This CDR3 is built from 13 residues. Looking up the rest from reference TRBV19 and TRBJ2-7 gives the full variable domain: DGGITQSPKYLFRKEGQNVTLSCEQNLNHDAMYWYRQDPGQGLRLIYYSQIVNDFQKGDIAEGYSVSREKKESFPLTVTSAQKNPTAFYLCASTTPGAIEQYFGPGTRLTVT.

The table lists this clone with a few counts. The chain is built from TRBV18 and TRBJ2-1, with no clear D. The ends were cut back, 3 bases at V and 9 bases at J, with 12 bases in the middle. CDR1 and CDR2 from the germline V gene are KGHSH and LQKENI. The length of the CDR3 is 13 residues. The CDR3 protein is CASSPYSVSEQFF. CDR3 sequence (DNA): TGTGCCAGCTCACCCTATTCCGTAAGTGAGCAGTTCTTC.

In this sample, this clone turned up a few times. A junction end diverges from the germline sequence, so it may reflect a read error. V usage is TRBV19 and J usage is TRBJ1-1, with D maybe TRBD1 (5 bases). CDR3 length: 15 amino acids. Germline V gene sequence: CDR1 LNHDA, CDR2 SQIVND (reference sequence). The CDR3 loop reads CASRTQTVRGEDWEF. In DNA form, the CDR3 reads TGTGCCAGTAGAACCCAGACAGTTCGGGGTGAAGACTGGGAGTTT.

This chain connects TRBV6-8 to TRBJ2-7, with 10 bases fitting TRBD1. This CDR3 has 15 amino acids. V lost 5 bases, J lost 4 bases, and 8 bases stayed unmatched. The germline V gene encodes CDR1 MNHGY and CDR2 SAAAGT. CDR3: CASSGRDRGLYEQYF. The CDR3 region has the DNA TGTGCCAGCAGTGGCCGGGACAGGGGTTTATACGAGCAGTACTTC.

Written as DNA, the CDR3 is TGTGCCAGCAGGCGGACAGGGGCTGTCATGAACACTGAAGCTTTCTTT. It is translated as CASRRTGAVMNTEAFF. The gene calls are TRBV6-8 and TRBJ1-1; 9 bases fit TRBD1. CDR3 length: 16 residues. V lost 6 bases, J lost 0 bases, and 8 bases stayed unmatched. Germline-derived CDR1 and CDR2 are MNHGY and SAAAGT.

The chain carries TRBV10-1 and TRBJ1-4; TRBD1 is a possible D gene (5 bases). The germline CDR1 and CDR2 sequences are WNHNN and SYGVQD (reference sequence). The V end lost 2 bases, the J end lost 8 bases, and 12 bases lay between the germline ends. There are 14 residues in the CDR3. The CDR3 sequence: CASSEGPGREKLFF. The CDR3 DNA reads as TGCGCCAGCAGTGAGGGCCCGGGGCGCGAAAAACTGTTTTTT.

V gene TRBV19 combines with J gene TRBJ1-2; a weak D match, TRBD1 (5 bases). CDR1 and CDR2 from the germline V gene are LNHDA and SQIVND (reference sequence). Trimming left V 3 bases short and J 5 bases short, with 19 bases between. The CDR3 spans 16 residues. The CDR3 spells CASSIAAGKDLYGYTF. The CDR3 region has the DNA TGTGCCAGTAGTATTGCGGCAGGGAAGGATTTGTATGGCTACACCTTC.

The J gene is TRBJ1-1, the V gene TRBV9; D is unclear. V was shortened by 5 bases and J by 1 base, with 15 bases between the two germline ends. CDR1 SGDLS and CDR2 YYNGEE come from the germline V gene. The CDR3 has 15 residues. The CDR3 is CASSEASIGNTEAFF. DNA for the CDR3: TGTGCCAGCAGTGAAGCGTCGATAGGGAACACTGAAGCTTTCTTT.

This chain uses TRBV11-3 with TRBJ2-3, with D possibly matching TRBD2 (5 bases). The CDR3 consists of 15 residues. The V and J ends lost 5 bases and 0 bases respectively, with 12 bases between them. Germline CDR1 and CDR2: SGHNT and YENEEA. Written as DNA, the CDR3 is TGTGCCAGCAGCCCAAGCGAGGGAAGCACAGATACGCAGTATTTT. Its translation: CASSPSEGSTDTQYF.